This T cell receptor beta chain came from a study of T cells after yellow fever vaccination. This clonotype was seen at least ten times. The CDR3 contains 11 residues. CDR1 and CDR2 (germline): DFQATT, SNEGSKA (reference sequence). The ends lost 4 bases at V and 11 bases at J; junction bases unmatched: 5. TCRdb recomputed calls from the 5' RACE reads with MiXCR, one row per CDR3 protein. The data hold about 400,000 distinct CDR3 sequences, with around 6.4% observed a single time. The sequencing here drew on PBMCs, taken 5 days after the yellow fever booster vaccination. The V call is TRBV20-1, the J call TRBJ2-1, with 7 bases matching TRBD2. The clonotype comes from a man aged 25 to 40 who received the YFV17D yellow fever vaccine. This CDR3 reads CSAKGTNKQFF. The CDR3 coding sequence is TGCAGTGCTAAAGGGACTAACAAGCAGTTCTTC.